A selection of T cell receptor beta chains follows, all from one sample in a study of T cells after yellow fever vaccination. TCRdb independently ran MiXCR on the 5' RACE reads; one entry per CDR3 protein. The repertoire consists of approximately 510,000 distinct CDR3 sequences, with just over 20% occurring once and the leading ten covering roughly 16%. The input for sequencing was PBMCs, taken 21 days after the first yellow fever vaccination. These receptors came from a man aged 18-30 years who received the YFV17D yellow fever vaccine. CDR3s include the opening cysteine and the closing phenylalanine or tryptophan. The D gene is left open where the match is weak. The listing skips clone size in some rows; elsewhere it reads once, few, many or a size class.

TRBV6-1	.	TRBJ1-5	.	CASRRASGGPQHF	TGTGCCAGCAGACGGGCCAGCGGTGGGCCCCAGCATTTT
TRBV12-3/TRBV12-4	.	TRBJ2-3	.	CASSRTGATINTDTQYF	TGTGCCAGCAGTAGAACCGGGGCCACAATTAACACAGATACGCAGTATTTT
TRBV24-1	.	TRBJ2-3	.	CATSDLLGGDTQYF	TGTGCCACCAGTGATTTATTGGGCGGAGATACGCAGTATTTT
TRBV9	.	TRBJ2-3	.	CASNRRGWGFGTDTQYF	TGTGCCAGCAACCGCCGGGGGTGGGGATTCGGGACAGATACGCAGTATTTT
TRBV29-1	.	TRBJ2-1	TRBD2	CSAGTSGYNEQFF	TGCAGTGCCGGGACTAGCGGCTACAATGAGCAGTTCTTC
TRBV20-1	few	TRBJ2-3	TRBD2	CSAPKSSGGTDTQYF	TGCAGTGCTCCGAAATCTAGCGGGGGGACAGATACGCAGTATTTT
TRBV20-1	few	TRBJ1-1	.	CSALDREAFF	TGCAGTGCTTTGGACAGAGAAGCTTTCTTT
TRBV6-5	.	TRBJ2-2	.	CASSYSNPRGGELFF	TGTGCCAGCAGTTACTCGAACCCCCGTGGCGGGGAGCTGTTTTTT
TRBV12-3/TRBV12-4	many	TRBJ2-2	TRBD2	CASSISGGNTGELFF	TGTGCCAGCAGTATTAGCGGGGGCAACACCGGGGAGCTGTTTTTT
TRBV5-1	few	TRBJ2-3	.	CASSVRVGGNTDTQYF	TGCGCCAGCAGCGTTAGGGTGGGTGGTAACACAGATACGCAGTATTTT
TRBV4-1	.	TRBJ2-3	TRBD2	CASSHRGGLDLPHRTDTQYF	TGCGCCAGCAGCCACCGAGGGGGACTAGATCTCCCCCATCGCACAGATACGCAGTATTTT
TRBV20-1	.	TRBJ2-1	TRBD2	CSAPRSGGIDNEQFF	TGCAGTGCACCGCGTAGCGGGGGGATAGACAATGAGCAGTTCTTC
TRBV24-1	many	TRBJ2-3	.	CATSEGSTDTQYF	TGTGCCACCAGTGAGGGGAGCACAGATACGCAGTATTTT
TRBV20-1	.	TRBJ2-1	.	CSARDNLVKHNEQFF	TGCAGTGCTAGAGATAATCTGGTGAAGCACAATGAGCAGTTCTTC
TRBV15	.	TRBJ2-5	TRBD2	CATSRGLLIAGTQETQYF	TGTGCCACCAGCAGAGGCCTTCTGATAGCGGGCACCCAAGAGACCCAGTACTTC
TRBV19	few	TRBJ1-5	.	CASSLPPGTPQHF	TGTGCCAGTAGTCTCCCCCCGGGCACACCCCAGCATTTT
TRBV20-1	.	TRBJ1-2	TRBD1	CSAGDRNYGYTF	TGCAGTGCTGGGGACAGAAACTATGGCTACACCTTC
TRBV15	few	TRBJ1-2	.	CATSRDLGTNYGYTF	TGTGCCACCAGCAGAGATCTCGGTACCAACTATGGCTACACCTTC
TRBV7-6	.	TRBJ2-3	.	CASSLANPDTQYF	TGTGCCAGCAGCTTAGCGAATCCAGATACGCAGTATTTT
TRBV7-9	many	TRBJ2-5	TRBD1	CASRKDRGPETQYF	TGTGCCAGCAGGAAGGACAGGGGTCCAGAGACCCAGTACTTC
TRBV5-4	many	TRBJ1-6	TRBD1	CASSLKFAWTGVPLNNSPLHF	TGTGCCAGCAGCTTGAAGTTTGCGTGGACAGGGGTACCCCTTAATAATTCACCCCTCCACTTT
TRBV12-3/TRBV12-4	few	TRBJ2-1	TRBD2	CASSTSGGAIVVGNEQFF	TGTGCCAGCAGTACTAGCGGGGGGGCCATAGTTGTGGGCAATGAGCAGTTCTTC
TRBV4-3	many	TRBJ2-5	TRBD1	CASSQAQGVGETQYF	TGCGCCAGCAGCCAAGCACAGGGGGTCGGGGAGACCCAGTACTTC
TRBV11-3	few	TRBJ1-1	.	CASSLDGRMNTEAFF	TGTGCCAGCAGCTTAGATGGGCGAATGAACACTGAAGCTTTCTTT
TRBV5-1	few	TRBJ2-5	TRBD2	CASSEGLAGRKETQYF	TGCGCCAGCAGCGAGGGACTAGCGGGCAGGAAAGAGACCCAGTACTTC
TRBV7-9	.	TRBJ2-1	.	CASSLANSYNEQFF	TGTGCCAGCAGCTTAGCGAACAGTTACAATGAGCAGTTCTTC
TRBV6-5	.	TRBJ2-5	TRBD2	CASSYLGWTSGENQETQYF	TGTGCCAGCAGTTACTTGGGCTGGACTAGCGGGGAGAACCAAGAGACCCAGTACTTC
TRBV18	.	TRBJ2-5	TRBD1	CASSPRQGMSETQYF	TGTGCCAGCTCACCGAGACAGGGGATGTCGGAGACCCAGTACTTC
TRBV3-1	.	TRBJ1-4	.	CASIQGLYNEKLFF	TGTGCCAGCATCCAGGGTTTATACAATGAAAAACTGTTTTTT
TRBV4-3	.	TRBJ2-3	.	CASSPGLHGTDTQYF	TGCGCCAGCAGCCCCGGCCTACATGGCACAGATACGCAGTATTTT
TRBV6-2/TRBV6-3	.	TRBJ2-1	.	CASRSLGTNEQFF	TGTGCCAGCAGATCTCTCGGGACTAATGAGCAGTTCTTC
TRBV5-1	.	TRBJ2-5	.	CASSYAGRETQYF	TGCGCCAGCAGCTACGCGGGAAGAGAGACCCAGTACTTC